The 8 T cell receptor beta chains below all came from one sample that was sequenced in a study of breast tumors, draining lymph nodes, adjacent tissues. Axillary draining lymph nodes of breast cancer patients supplied the node samples. TCRdb redid the calling of the multiplex PCR reads with MiXCR, one entry per CDR3 protein. There are about 170,000 distinct CDR3 sequences in the sample; about 33% occur only once, and roughly 3.8% lies in the top ten. The sequenced material came from axillary lymph node tissue. The receptors stem from a female donor with breast cancer. Some clones in this sample may be carry-over from other donors' samples.

This clonotype was detected many times. The chain combines TRBV7-3 with TRBJ2-3; D may be TRBD2 (7 bases). Germline values: CDR1 SGHTA, CDR2 FQGTGA. Trimming removed 5 bases at V and 1 base at J, with 19 bases between. The CDR3 has 17 amino acids. CDR3 sequence: CASSPQTRGLGTDTQYF. The CDR3 DNA is TGTGCCAGCAGCCCCCAAACGCGGGGGCTGGGCACAGATACGCAGTATTTT.

The rearrangement uses TRBV2 and TRBJ2-7, with TRBD2 as a possible D gene (5 bases). The CDR3 length is 14 residues. Per germline, CDR1 SNHLY and CDR2 FYNNEI. CDR3 nucleotides: TGTGCTAGGCCCGTGGGAGCTTCGAACTACGAGCAGTACTTC. As protein: CARPVGASNYEQYF.

This clonotype was recorded at least ten times. The chain combines TRBV5-1 with TRBJ2-7, with 9 nucleotides matching TRBD2. Germline assignment: CDR1 SGHRS and CDR2 YFSETQ. Trimming at V came to 6 bases and at J to 2 bases, leaving 6 bases not matched to a gene. The CDR3 runs 14 residues. CDR3 loop: CASKIASGTYEQYF. DNA of the CDR3: TGCGCCAGCAAAATCGCTAGCGGGACCTACGAGCAGTACTTC.

This clonotype was seen repeatedly, ten times or more. The rearrangement links TRBV18 to TRBJ1-2; possibly TRBD1 for D (6 bases). In germline, CDR1 is KGHSH, CDR2 LQKENI. This CDR3 has 14 amino acids. Trimming left V 1 base short and J 7 bases short, with 13 bases between. CDR3 nucleotide sequence: TGTGCCAGCTCACCACGCCACAGGGAGCGTGGCTACACCTTC. Protein: CASSPRHRERGYTF.

This clonotype has just a few counts. The rearrangement uses TRBV15 and TRBJ2-3; 12 bases align to TRBD2. This CDR3 region has 21 residues. The V segment lost 0 bases and the J segment 3 bases; nucleotides outside the gene matches: 16. The germline V gene has CDR1 LNHNV and CDR2 YYDKDF (reference sequence). DNA for the CDR3: TGTGCCACCAGCAGAGATGTGGCTAGCGGGAGGGCCGCGAGAGGGACAGATACGCAGTATTTT. Amino acids: CATSRDVASGRAARGTDTQYF.

The sample holds many counts of this clonotype. The chain links TRBV2 to TRBJ1-5; 10 nucleotides line up with TRBD1. The germline CDR1 and CDR2 sequences are SNHLY and FYNNEI. Unmatched junction bases numbered 10, after V lost 4 bases and J lost 4 bases. The CDR3 totals 17 residues. The CDR3 reads CASSVVSGTGANQPQHF. The CDR3 nucleotides are TGTGCCAGCAGTGTCGTTTCCGGGACAGGGGCTAATCAGCCCCAGCATTTT.

This clonotype was found many times. V and J are TRBV30 and TRBJ1-2; the match to TRBD1 covers 9 bases. V dropped 2 bases and J dropped 2; count of bases not matched to a gene: 6. The CDR3 extends over 15 amino acids. Germline lookup yields CDR1 GTSNPN and CDR2 SVGIG (reference sequence). The DNA of the CDR3 is TGTGCCTGGAGTCCACCTGGGACAGGGAACTATGGCTACACCTTC. Its translation is CAWSPPGTGNYGYTF.

Only one count was recorded for this clonotype. V and J are TRBV20-1 and TRBJ2-7; 9 bases map to TRBD1. V dropped 3 bases and J dropped 5; count of bases not matched to a gene: 5. The CDR3 sequence is 13 residues long. Germline values: CDR1 DFQATT, CDR2 SNEGSKA (reference sequence). The CDR3 nucleotides are TGCAGTGCTAGGGGACAGGGATTGAACGAGCAGTACTTC. Its translation is CSARGQGLNEQYF.